This passage covers 13 T cell receptor beta chains from one sample sequenced in a study of T cell responses to AZD1222 COVID-19 vaccine. The protocol was immunoSEQ multiplex PCR, while the TCRdb copy is restricted to in-frame clones and leaves out a portion. The sample consists of around 110,000 clones, roughly 84% of them appearing once. Material: peripheral blood, obtained on day 0 of AZD1222 vaccination. Receptor source: an adult in good health.

The CDR3 nucleotides read TGTGCCAGCAGCCGCGAGGGGCACTACAATCAGCCCCAGCATTTT. Its translation is CASSREGHYNQPQHF. This chain connects TRBV28 to TRBJ1-5; D possibly corresponds to TRBD1 (5 bases). Trimming pared 6 bases from V and 3 bases from J, leaving 15 bases between. Germline values: CDR1 MDHEN, CDR2 SYDVKM. This CDR3 has 15 amino acids.

This clone turned up a few times. The CDR3 nucleotides are TGTGCCACCAGTGATTCCGGAAGGACGGACTATGGCTACACCTTC. Its protein product is CATSDSGRTDYGYTF. V is TRBV24-1 and J is TRBJ1-2; D uncertain. Germline V gives CDR1 KGHDR, CDR2 SFDVKD. This CDR3 has 15 residues. Trimming cost V 2 bases and J 3 bases, with 12 bases left between them.

V usage is TRBV13 and J usage is TRBJ2-1; TRBD2 matches 10 bases. CDR3 size: 15 residues. With V trimmed by 5 bases and J by 9 bases, 10 bases remained unmatched. The germline CDR1 and CDR2 sequences are PRHDT and FYEKMQ (reference sequence). Here the CDR3 DNA reads TGTGCCAGCAGCACCAGCGGGAGGGCCGGTTTTGAGCAGTTCTTC. It encodes CASSTSGRAGFEQFF.

This clone ranks as medium-sized. The CDR3 sequence is CASSEAGESTEAFF. CDR3 bases: TGTGCCAGCAGTGAGGCCGGGGAGAGCACTGAAGCTTTCTTT. The chain joins TRBV6-1 to TRBJ1-1, with D hard to call. The CDR3 has 14 amino acids. CDR1 and CDR2 from the germline V gene are MNHNS and SASEGT. V lost 3 bases, J lost 4 bases, and 12 bases lay in between.

This chain links TRBV6-5 with TRBJ2-1; TRBD2 agrees at 9 bases. The CDR3 has 15 amino acids. With 9 bases clipped from V and 7 bases from J, the junction kept 13 bases outside the gene matches. Per germline, CDR1 MNHEY and CDR2 SVGAGI. This CDR3 is CASTPGTSRVNEQFF. The DNA of the CDR3 is TGTGCCAGTACTCCCGGGACTAGCAGGGTAAATGAGCAGTTCTTC.

This sequence joins TRBV28 and TRBJ1-1; a possible D gene is TRBD1 (6 bases). V was trimmed by 7 bases and J by 1 base, leaving 10 bases between them. Germline V lookup: CDR1 MDHEN, CDR2 SYDVKM. There are 13 residues in the CDR3. CDR3 sequence reads: CASNSGANTEAFF. For the CDR3, the DNA is TGTGCCAGCAACTCGGGGGCGAACACTGAAGCTTTCTTT.

The chain links TRBV6-1 to TRBJ1-2; possibly TRBD1 for D (5 bases). The CDR3 is 14 amino acids. Deletions cut 1 base from V and 4 bases from J, with 10 bases between. Germline V CDR1 and CDR2: MNHNS, SASEGT. The CDR3 nucleotides are TGTGCCAGCAGTGAAGGGGGGAACGGCTATGGCTACACCTTC. This sequence encodes CASSEGGNGYGYTF.

V gene TRBV2 combines with J gene TRBJ1-5; D is perhaps TRBD1 (5 bases). The CDR3 is 14 residues long. Looked up from germline, CDR1 is SNHLY and CDR2 is FYNNEI. Trimming stripped 6 bases from V and 6 bases from J, with 15 bases between. The CDR3: CASRIFTGSQPQHF. The CDR3 DNA reads as TGTGCCAGCAGGATATTTACAGGATCTCAGCCCCAGCATTTT.

This clone has at least ten counts. V is TRBV28 and J is TRBJ2-1; D perhaps matches TRBD1 (5 bases). From germline, CDR1 is MDHEN and CDR2 SYDVKM. Deletions cut 4 bases from V and 10 bases from J, with 20 bases between. There are 15 residues in the CDR3. The CDR3 reads CASSSNRIHSLEQFF. The CDR3 DNA sequence: TGTGCCAGCAGTTCGAACAGGATTCACTCCCTAGAGCAGTTCTTC.

The chain joins TRBV6-5 to TRBJ1-1; possibly TRBD1 for D (6 bases). Germline V gene data show CDR1 as MNHEY and CDR2 as SVGAGI. V was shortened by 7 bases and J by 1 base, with 13 bases between the two germline ends. The CDR3 runs to 14 residues. In nucleotides, the CDR3 is TGTGCCAGCAACCCGGGGGGCCGGAACACTGAAGCTTTCTTT. Translation: CASNPGGRNTEAFF.

The chain joins TRBV29-1 to TRBJ2-1; TRBD1 aligns across 11 bases. This CDR3 region has 14 residues. Germline V gene data show CDR1 as SQVTM and CDR2 as ANQGSEA. Unmatched junction bases numbered 9, after V lost 8 bases and J lost 6 bases. The CDR3: CSHFRDRGSNEQFF. Here the CDR3 DNA reads TGCAGCCACTTTCGGGACAGGGGGAGCAATGAGCAGTTCTTC.

The V call is TRBV27, the J call TRBJ2-2; 12 bases map to TRBD2. The CDR3 length is 17 residues. The trim removed 2 bases at V and 7 bases at J, leaving 8 bases unmatched. The germline CDR1 and CDR2 sequences are MNHEY and SMNVEV (reference sequence). Here the CDR3 reads CASSLPLAGGPHGELFF. The DNA of the CDR3 is TGTGCCAGCAGTTTACCCCTAGCGGGAGGGCCGCACGGGGAGCTGTTTTTT.

This sequence joins TRBV19 and TRBJ1-3; D gene uncertain. The V and J ends lost 3 bases and 0 bases respectively, with 12 bases between them. The CDR3 loop spans 16 amino acids. Germline CDR1 and CDR2: LNHDA and SQIVND (reference sequence). The CDR3 here is CASSIFSGLSGNTIYF. As DNA, the CDR3 is TGTGCCAGTAGTATTTTTAGCGGTCTCTCTGGAAACACCATATATTTT. The whole variable domain, filled in from reference TRBV19 and TRBJ1-3, reads DGGITQSPKYLFRKEGQNVTLSCEQNLNHDAMYWYRQDPGQGLRLIYYSQIVNDFQKGDIAEGYSVSREKKESFPLTVTSAQKNPTAFYLCASSIFSGLSGNTIYFGEGSWLTVV.